This T cell receptor (beta chain) derives from a study of blood T cells in healthy people across ages. Study-level points and caveats: A strong correlation was found between TCR beta diversity and the percentage of naive T cells.

The total RNA that was extracted per sample amounted to at least 5 micrograms. Then a second PCR, running roughly 6 to 12 cycles, was carried out with a sample-barcoded 5' primer and a J-beta primer mix. Every molecule of cDNA carried a tag from a template-switch adaptor with 12 random nucleotides. TCRdb passed the 5' RACE reads through MiXCR, listing each CDR3 protein once. Found here are more than 700,000 distinct CDR3 sequences, about 42% of them singletons; the top ten hold 15% to 20%. The CDR3 is 15 residues long. Germline-derived CDR1 and CDR2 are SSHAT and FNYEAQ (reference sequence). Regarding this clonotype: Its antigen is unknown. Sequence at one end of the junction differs from germline and may be a read error.

The TCR sequence derives from an elderly man in good health. The material sequenced was blood. This rearrangement joins TRBV7-7 to TRBJ2-5; 11 bases align to TRBD2. The CDR3: CASSVAGGPSETQYF. The CDR3 region has the DNA TGTGCTAGCAGCGTAGCGGGAGGGCCCTCTGAGACCCAGTACTTC.